This T cell receptor beta chain derives from a study of T cell repertoires in cytomegalovirus infection (dated 2019 in TCRdb). A note on the overall study: Recently identified HLA-C-restricted CMV epitopes, whose presentation resists viral immunomodulation, were targeted by peptide stimulations together with well-studied HLA-B-restricted epitopes. Donor HLA type was relevant to the analysis, as public TCR beta signatures indicated carriage of CMV infection together with the matching HLA type.

Regarding this clonotype: Its antigen is still unknown. No much larger clone is present one base from it, and per-base qualities are unavailable.

Overall results and qualifications from the work: In both this cohort and an independent roughly 330-donor cohort, the cumulative frequency of public TCR beta family members distinguished carriers of CMV infection plus the relevant HLA type. The ex vivo response was dominated by HLA-C-restricted CMV-specific TCR beta clonotypes, and the single most frequent clonotype in two of eight donors was supplied by these HLA-C-restricted clonotypes.

The treatment or condition label corresponds to: in vitro stimulation with specific CMV peptide epitopes to enrich CMV-specific T cells. This sample was sequenced with an Illumina HiSeq 1500. The public reads were reprocessed in TCRdb via fastp at Q25 and MiXCR, keeping in-frame beta chains. CDR3 protein sequences are deduplicated, and each keeps its most common genes and DNA. Across this sample there are roughly 170,000 distinct CDR3 sequences, with 20% to 25% seen only once. The top ten clonotypes cover 20% to 30% of the sample. This clonotype was sampled from a human donor in good health (CMV status not recorded). Some clones in this sample may be carry-over from other donors' samples. The specimen comprised CD8+ T cells from cultured PBMCs, sampled from culture after CMV antigen stimulation.

The nucleotide sequence reads TGTGCCAGCAGTTTCCGGGGCGGGCAGTACTTC. Translated, this gives CASSFRGGQYF. This chain is built from TRBV28 and TRBJ2-7; the D gene assignment is perhaps TRBD1 or TRBD2, with each matching 5 bases. Its CDR3 holds 11 amino acids, cysteine through phenylalanine. The entry retains the CDR3 DNA only, 33 bases that are in frame from base 1. The junction shows trimming of 3 bases on V and 9 bases on J, plus 9 bases between the germline ends. From the germline V gene, CDR1 is MDHEN and CDR2 is SYDVKM. With the portions outside the CDR3 filled from the reference TRBV28 and TRBJ2-7 genes, the complete variable region becomes DVKVTQSSRYLVKRTGEKVFLECVQDMDHENMFWYRQDPGLGLRLIYFSYDVKMKEKGDIPEGYSVSREKKERFSLILESASTNQTSMYLCASSFRGGQYFGPGTRLTVT.